This record covers a single T cell receptor beta chain. Its matching antigen is unknown. This record belongs to a study of cytomegalovirus exposure and HLA in healthy donors. Assay used: immunoSEQ multiplex PCR; TCRdb lists only in-frame clones, some missing. The sample has about 86,000 clones, around 94% seen once. Germline CDR1 is SGHAT and CDR2 is FQNNGV. The CDR3 length is 11 residues. Trimming pared 10 bases from V and 5 bases from J, leaving 10 bases between. Overall study findings and caveats: Through in vitro validation, a few CMV-associated chains were shown to be specific for CMV antigens.

Among the 100 to 150 subjects of the validation cohort, separate from the 666-subject first cohort, were the donors. This chain connects TRBV11-2 to TRBJ2-3, with unresolved D. The TCR comes from a man aged 18 to 30 in good health and CMV-seronegative. Sequencing input: PBMCs. The CDR3 nucleotides are TGTGCCACCACTTTACGAGATACGCAGTATTTT. Translated: CATTLRDTQYF.